This T cell receptor beta chain was sequenced during a study of blood T cell repertoires in COVID-19. Across 20 to 25 US areas, participants ranged in age from about 18 to 100 years. The repertoire was sequenced with immunoSEQ multiplex PCR; TCRdb's copy has only in-frame clones and lacks some. The sample lists fewer than 400,000 clones, roughly 88% seen once, with less than 5.5% in the top ten. Germline trimming cut 4 bases from V and 0 bases from J; bases unmatched to any gene: 3. The CDR3 has 15 residues. CDR1 and CDR2 (germline): SNHLY, FYNNEI. The specimen sequenced was PBMCs or T cells enriched from blood (not recorded which). This chain joins TRBV2 and TRBJ2-7, with 10 bases identical to TRBD1. The TCR originated in a young man who had recovered from COVID-19. The CDR3 is CASSGRDRGSYEQYF. Written as DNA, the CDR3 is TGTGCCAGCAGTGGACGGGACAGGGGCTCCTACGAGCAGTACTTC.